This T cell receptor beta chain was retrieved from a study of blood T cell repertoires in COVID-19. At the level of the study: PBMCs, B-cell-depleted T cells, or T cells provided the cDNA or gDNA that made up the material.

Grouping used clinical history reported by participants in a survey and questionnaire. Symptom resolution, clearance, or two negative PCRs marked donors in Cohort 3 as recovered. Trimming cost V 6 bases and J 5 bases, with 11 bases left between them. The CDR3 is 13 amino acids. Germline-derived CDR1 and CDR2 are KGHSH and LQKENI. Assay: immunoSEQ multiplex PCR; the TCRdb copy retains only in-frame clones and omits some. The table records roughly 160,000 clones, roughly nine tenths of them present only once. This sequence was found in a woman aged 45-65 years who had recovered from COVID-19. Sequencing was performed on PBMCs or T cells enriched from blood (not recorded which). The chain links TRBV18 to TRBJ2-1; maybe TRBD1 (5 bases). The CDR3 sequence: CASSRQGNNEQFF. CDR3 in DNA: TGTGCCAGCTCGCGCCAGGGAAACAATGAGCAGTTCTTC.